The clone carrying this T cell receptor beta chain was detected a few times. Its antigen is not identified. Included in the TCR beta cDNA libraries were unique molecular identifiers. cDNA molecules numbering 400,000 to 550,000 came from roughly 1.1 to 9.2 million T cells. TCRdb processed the PCR reads anew with MiXCR; each CDR3 protein has one entry. This sample has roughly 400,000 distinct CDR3 sequences, with 30% to 45% found just once. These data originate in a study of post-analysis software for immune sequencing data. Study results and limitations: When patients were compared with controls, 5 or 6 TRBV segments were more frequent, TRBV5-6, TRBV5-1 and TRBV20-1 among them. Multiple sclerosis patients had significantly lower normalized Chao1 diversity than controls. With F measure, samples from one preparation batch clustered together strongly.

The CDR3 sequence is 13 residues long. Germline V gene sequence: CDR1 SGHRS, CDR2 YFSETQ. V lost 4 bases and J lost 3, with 9 bases in between. The sequenced material came from blood. The genes are TRBV5-1 and TRBJ2-3; no definite D call. The origin of this receptor is a girl aged 2-15 years with multiple sclerosis. The CDR3 here is CASSRALTDTQYF. The DNA of the CDR3 is TGCGCCAGCAGCCGAGCTTTAACAGATACGCAGTATTTT.